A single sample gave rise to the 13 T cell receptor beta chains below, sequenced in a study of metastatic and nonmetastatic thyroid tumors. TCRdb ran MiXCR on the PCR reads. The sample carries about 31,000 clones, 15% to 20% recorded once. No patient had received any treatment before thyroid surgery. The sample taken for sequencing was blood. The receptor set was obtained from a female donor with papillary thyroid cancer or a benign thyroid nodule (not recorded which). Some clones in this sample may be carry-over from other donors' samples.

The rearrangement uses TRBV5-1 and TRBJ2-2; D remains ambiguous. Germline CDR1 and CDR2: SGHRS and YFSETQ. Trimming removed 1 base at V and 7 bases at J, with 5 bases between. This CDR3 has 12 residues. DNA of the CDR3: TGCGCCAGCAGCTTGTTCCTCGGGGAGCTGTTTTTT. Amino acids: CASSLFLGELFF.

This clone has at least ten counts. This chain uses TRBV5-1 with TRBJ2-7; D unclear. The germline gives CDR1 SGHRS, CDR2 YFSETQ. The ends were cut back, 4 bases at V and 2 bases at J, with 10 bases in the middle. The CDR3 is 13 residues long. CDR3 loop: CASSVAAAYEQYF. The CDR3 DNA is TGCGCCAGCAGCGTAGCCGCAGCCTACGAGCAGTACTTC.

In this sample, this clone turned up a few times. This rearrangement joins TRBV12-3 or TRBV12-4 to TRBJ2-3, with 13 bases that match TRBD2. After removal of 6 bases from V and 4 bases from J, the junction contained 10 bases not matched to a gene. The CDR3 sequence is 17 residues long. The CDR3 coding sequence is TGTGCCAGCAGCACTACCGCTGGACTAGCGGGAGCAGATACGCAGTATTTT. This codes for CASSTTAGLAGADTQYF.

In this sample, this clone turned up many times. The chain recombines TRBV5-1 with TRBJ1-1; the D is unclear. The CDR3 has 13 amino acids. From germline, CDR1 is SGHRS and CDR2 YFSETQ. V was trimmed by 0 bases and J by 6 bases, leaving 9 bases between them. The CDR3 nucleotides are TGCGCCAGCAGCTTGGCAGTCTCAGCTGAAGCTTTCTTT. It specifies CASSLAVSAEAFF.

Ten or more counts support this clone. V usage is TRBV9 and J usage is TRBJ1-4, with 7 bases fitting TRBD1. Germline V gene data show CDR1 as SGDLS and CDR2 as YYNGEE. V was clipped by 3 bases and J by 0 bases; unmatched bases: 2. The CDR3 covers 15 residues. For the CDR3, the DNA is TGTGCCAGCAGCGGGGGACAGACAACTAATGAAAAACTGTTTTTT. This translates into CASSGGQTTNEKLFF.

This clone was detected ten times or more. CDR3 region: CASSPERGGYNEQFF. The CDR3 region has the DNA TGTGCCAGCAGCCCTGAGCGGGGGGGGTACAATGAGCAGTTCTTC. V is TRBV7-8 and J is TRBJ2-1; 10 bases are shared with TRBD2. The J segment lost 4 bases and the V segment lost 5 bases, leaving 5 bases of the junction unmatched. The length of the CDR3 is 15 residues. In germline, CDR1 is SGHVS, CDR2 FQNEAQ.

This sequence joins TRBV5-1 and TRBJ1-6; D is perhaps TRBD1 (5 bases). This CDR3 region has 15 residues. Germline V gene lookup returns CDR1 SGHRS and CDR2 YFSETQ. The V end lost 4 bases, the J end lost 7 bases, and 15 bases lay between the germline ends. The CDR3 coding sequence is TGCGCCAGCAGCGTACAGGCGGATAACAATTCACCCCTCCACTTT. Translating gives CASSVQADNNSPLHF.

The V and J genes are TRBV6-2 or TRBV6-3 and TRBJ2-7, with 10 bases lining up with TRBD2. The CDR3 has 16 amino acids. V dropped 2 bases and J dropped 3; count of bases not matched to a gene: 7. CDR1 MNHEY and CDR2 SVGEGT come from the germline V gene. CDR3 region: CASSYTPGTSDYEQYF. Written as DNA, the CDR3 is TGTGCCAGCAGTTACACTCCCGGGACTAGCGACTACGAGCAGTACTTC.

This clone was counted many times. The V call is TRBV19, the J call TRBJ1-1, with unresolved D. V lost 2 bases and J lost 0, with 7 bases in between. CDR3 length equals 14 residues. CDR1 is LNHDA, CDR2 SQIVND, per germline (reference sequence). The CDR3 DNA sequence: TGTGCCAGTAGTATATCCAGCATGAACACTGAAGCTTTCTTT. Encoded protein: CASSISSMNTEAFF.

The CDR3 reads CASSAGPGNTEAFF. The DNA of the CDR3 is TGTGCCAGCAGCGCCGGGCCTGGGAACACTGAAGCTTTCTTT. This sequence joins TRBV6-4 and TRBJ1-1, with D unresolved. This CDR3 is 14 amino acids long. Trimming removed 6 bases from V and 1 base from J, with 12 bases in between. The V gene's germline CDR1 is MRHNA and CDR2 SNTAGT.

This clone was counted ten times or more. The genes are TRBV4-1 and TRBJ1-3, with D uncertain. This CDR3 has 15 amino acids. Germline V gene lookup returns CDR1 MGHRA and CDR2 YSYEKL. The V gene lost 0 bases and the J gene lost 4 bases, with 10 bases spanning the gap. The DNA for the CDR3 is TGCGCCAGCAGCCAAGATTTGGCCCAAGGAAACACCATATATTTT. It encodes CASSQDLAQGNTIYF.

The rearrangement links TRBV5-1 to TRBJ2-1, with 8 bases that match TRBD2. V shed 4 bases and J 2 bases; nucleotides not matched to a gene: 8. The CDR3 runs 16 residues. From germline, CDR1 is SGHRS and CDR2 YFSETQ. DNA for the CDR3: TGCGCCAGCAGCGTCGGACTAGCCGGAACCTACAATGAGCAGTTCTTC. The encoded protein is CASSVGLAGTYNEQFF. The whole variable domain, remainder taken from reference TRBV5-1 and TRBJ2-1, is KAGVTQTPRYLIKTRGQQVTLSCSPISGHRSVSWYQQTPGQGLQFLFEYFSETQRNKGNFPGRFSGRQFSNSRSEMNVSTLELGDSALYLCASSVGLAGTYNEQFFGPGTRLTVL.

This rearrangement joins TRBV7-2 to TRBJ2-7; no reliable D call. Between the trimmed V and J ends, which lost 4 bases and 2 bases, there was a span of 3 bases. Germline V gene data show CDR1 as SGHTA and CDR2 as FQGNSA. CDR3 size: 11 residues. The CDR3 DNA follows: TGTGCCAGCAGCTGGGCCTACGAGCAGTACTTC. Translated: CASSWAYEQYF. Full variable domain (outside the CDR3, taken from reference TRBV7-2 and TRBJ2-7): GAGVSQSPSNKVTEKGKDVELRCDPISGHTALYWYRQSLGQGLEFLIYFQGNSAPDKSGLPSDRFSAERTGGSVSTLTIQRTQQEDSAVYLCASSWAYEQYFGPGTRLTVT.